This is a list of T cell receptor beta chains from one sample in a study of blood T cell repertoires in COVID-19. Generated by immunoSEQ multiplex PCR, the TCRdb table keeps only in-frame clones and is missing some. In the table there are roughly 160,000 clones, 80% to 85% of which are singletons. Sequenced material: peripheral blood. The receptors originated from a man in his late teens or twenties with active or convalescent COVID-19. Each CDR3 is given with its conserved first and last residue. A D gene is named only where the DNA matches it firmly. Clone size is shown for a subset of rows, as once, few, many or a class of expanded clone.

TRBJ1-4 | TRBD1 | TRBV4-1 | few | TGCGCCAGCAGCCAAGTTGTTCCGGACAGGGATGGAGAAAAACTGTTTTTT | CASSQVVPDRDGEKLFF
TRBJ2-2 | . | TRBV12-5 | . | TGTGCTAGTGGTTTGGTAGGCCCCCAGTCACAGGCGTACACCGGGGAGCTGTTTTTT | CASGLVGPQSQAYTGELFF
TRBJ1-2 | TRBD1 | TRBV14 | . | TGTGCCAGCAGCCAAGCCCGGGGACAGGGTAGCTATGGCTACACCTTC | CASSQARGQGSYGYTF
TRBJ2-5 | . | TRBV13 | . | TGTGCCAGCAGCCGGACGGGGGTGGGGGAGACCCAGTACTTC | CASSRTGVGETQYF
TRBJ2-7 | . | TRBV6-5 | . | TGTGCCAGCAGTTACTCAGGAGCAGACTACGAGCAGTACTTC | CASSYSGADYEQYF
TRBJ2-5 | . | TRBV5-8 | once | TGTGCCAGCAACCCTACAGGGATTCACGAGACCCAGTACTTC | CASNPTGIHETQYF
TRBJ1-2 | TRBD1 | TRBV9 | . | TGTGCCAGCAGACCACGGACAGGGGTTGGCTACACCTTC | CASRPRTGVGYTF
TRBJ2-1 | . | TRBV15 | . | TGTGCCACCAGCAGAGATTACCAGGGCACTGAGCAGTTCTTC | CATSRDYQGTEQFF
TRBJ2-7 | . | TRBV28 | many | TGTGCCAGCAAGAATGCGGGACGCTACGAGCAGTACTTC | CASKNAGRYEQYF
TRBJ2-7 | . | TRBV7-6 | . | TGTGCCAGCAGCTTAGCGCTTGCAGCACTAGCCTACGAGCAGTACTTC | CASSLALAALAYEQYF
TRBJ2-7 | . | TRBV6-5 | . | TGTGCCAGCAGTTACGGAGGGGACGCCTCCTACGAGCAGTACTTC | CASSYGGDASYEQYF
TRBJ1-3 | . | TRBV9 | . | TGTGCCAGCAGTGGACACTCTGGAAACACCATATATTTT | CASSGHSGNTIYF
TRBJ2-1 | TRBD2 | TRBV25-1 | . | TGTGCCAGCAGTGTACTAGCGGGAGGTTACAATGAGCAGTTCTTC | CASSVLAGGYNEQFF
TRBJ2-1 | . | TRBV29-1 | . | TGCAGCGTTGAAAGGGGGTCGCGAAATGAGCAGTTCTTC | CSVERGSRNEQFF
TRBJ1-5 | . | TRBV7-2 | . | TGTGCCAGCAGCTTAGTTTTGAGACAGCCCCAGCATTTT | CASSLVLRQPQHF
TRBJ2-7 | . | TRBV4-1 | . | TGCGCCAGCAGCCAAGGAGGGTACGGCGAGCAGTACTTC | CASSQGGYGEQYF
TRBJ2-7 | TRBD2 | TRBV6-4 | . | TGTGCCAGCAGCGCCACTAGCGGGGGGGCGAGTGAGCAGTACTTC | CASSATSGGASEQYF
TRBJ2-5 | . | TRBV28 | . | TGTGCCAGCAGTTTATACGGTCGGCAGCGGGAGACCCAGTACTTC | CASSLYGRQRETQYF
TRBJ2-7 | . | TRBV19 | . | TGTGCCAGTAGTATAGTTCCAGGGCGCGCCCACGAGCAGTACTTC | CASSIVPGRAHEQYF
TRBJ1-3 | . | TRBV18 | . | TGTGCCAGCTCACCACCGACAGCCTCTGGAAACACCATATATTTT | CASSPPTASGNTIYF
TRBJ1-4 | TRBD1 | TRBV11-2 | . | TGTGCCAGCAGCTTCACCGGGACAGGCGGTGAAAAACTGTTTTTT | CASSFTGTGGEKLFF
TRBJ2-5 | . | TRBV5-6 | . | TGTGCCAGCACCCGCCCTTCACTAGTGCTCCAAGAGACCCAGTACTTC | CASTRPSLVLQETQYF
TRBJ2-2 | . | TRBV14 | . | TGTGCCAGCAGCCAAGAACCAGTAGCCGGAGGCGGGGAGCTGTTTTTT | CASSQEPVAGGGELFF
TRBJ1-2 | TRBD1 | TRBV19 | once | TGTGCCAGTAGTACTCGGGACAGGGGGGACTATGGCTACACCTTC | CASSTRDRGDYGYTF
TRBJ1-1 | TRBD1 | TRBV10-3 | . | TGTGCCACCGCGGGACAGAGGAACACTGAAGCTTTCTTT | CATAGQRNTEAFF
TRBJ2-7 | TRBD1 | TRBV10-2 | . | TGCGCCAGCAGACAGCCAGGGGGCAGCTCCTACGAGCAGTACTTC | CASRQPGGSSYEQYF
TRBJ1-2 | . | TRBV3-1/TRBV3-2 | . | TGTGCCAGCAGCCAAGATCCGGCAGGGAATCGGAATGGCTACACCTTC | CASSQDPAGNRNGYTF
TRBJ1-1 | . | TRBV30 | . | TGTGCCTGGAGTAACTTGGCTGAAGCTTTCTTT | CAWSNLAEAFF
TRBJ2-5 | TRBD1 | TRBV5-1 | . | TGCGCCAGCAGCTCTCTCGGACAGGGCAGAAAGACCCAGTACTTC | CASSSLGQGRKTQYF
TRBJ1-1 | . | TRBV7-9 | . | TGTGCCAGCAGCTTAGCCCGACTCACTGAAGCTTTCTTT | CASSLARLTEAFF
TRBJ1-1 | TRBD1 | TRBV29-1 | . | TGCAGCGTTGGCGACAGGGGAACGCCAAACACTGAAGCTTTCTTT | CSVGDRGTPNTEAFF
TRBJ2-3 | TRBD1 | TRBV5-4 | . | TGTGCCAGCAGCTGGGACAGGGGGGTCCAGGATACGCAGTATTTT | CASSWDRGVQDTQYF
TRBJ1-4 | . | TRBV12-5 | . | TGTGCTAGTGGCCAGGACAGCGTAAGGGAAAAACTGTTTTTT | CASGQDSVREKLFF
TRBJ2-3 | TRBD1 | TRBV25-1 | . | TGTGCCAGCAGTGAATATCCGGGACAGGCGTTTGGGGATACGCAGTATTTT | CASSEYPGQAFGDTQYF
TRBJ2-7 | TRBD2 | TRBV30 | . | TGTGCCTGGAGTAGCGGGAGGGCCTACGAGCAGTACTTC | CAWSSGRAYEQYF
TRBJ2-5 | TRBD2 | TRBV7-2 | . | TGTGCCAGCAGCCCGGGACTAGCGGGACGAGAGACCCAGTACTTC | CASSPGLAGRETQYF
TRBJ1-4 | TRBD1 | TRBV5-1 | . | TGCGCCAGCAGCTTGGTAGCGAGGACAGGGTCTGTTAATGAAAAACTGTTTTTT | CASSLVARTGSVNEKLFF
TRBJ1-3 | . | TRBV19 | few | TGTGCCAGTAGTATGAAAGGAGACTCTGGAAACACCATATATTTT | CASSMKGDSGNTIYF
TRBJ2-3 | TRBD1 | TRBV4-2 | . | TGTGCCAGCAGCCAAAAACCGGGACAGGGGGCAGATACGCAGTATTTT | CASSQKPGQGADTQYF
TRBJ1-2 | . | TRBV12-3/TRBV12-4 | . | TGTGCCAGCAGTTTGACTAGTAACTATGGCTACACCTTC | CASSLTSNYGYTF
TRBJ1-2 | . | TRBV18 | . | TGTGCCAGCTCACCAGAGGGGAGGTACTATGGCTACACCTTC | CASSPEGRYYGYTF
TRBJ1-6 | . | TRBV30 | . | TGTGCCTGGAGTGGCAGGGTTAATTCACCCCTCCACTTT | CAWSGRVNSPLHF
TRBJ2-1 | . | TRBV19 | . | TGTGCCAGTAGTAATCTAATCCATGAGCAGTTCTTC | CASSNLIHEQFF
TRBJ1-2 | TRBD1 | TRBV6-5 | . | TGTGCCAGCATCCGGGACAGGGTGTTTGACTATGGCTACACCTTC | CASIRDRVFDYGYTF
TRBJ2-1 | . | TRBV5-4 | . | TGTGCCAGCAGCTTGGCCACGGGGAACAATGAGCAGTTCTTC | CASSLATGNNEQFF
TRBJ2-7 | TRBD2 | TRBV5-5 | . | TGTGCCAGCAGCTTGTACGCCCTAGCGGGGGACGAGCAGTACTTC | CASSLYALAGDEQYF
TRBJ2-3 | . | TRBV7-9 | . | TGTGCCAGCAGTCGAGAGGGGGATTTT | CASSREGDF
TRBJ1-2 | . | TRBV3-1/TRBV3-2 | once | TGTGCCAGCAGCCAAGTTGGCAACTATGGCTACACCTTC | CASSQVGNYGYTF
TRBJ1-2 | TRBD1 | TRBV2 | . | TGTGCCAGCAGTGACCAGGGGGCCTATGGCTACACCTTC | CASSDQGAYGYTF
TRBJ1-2 | . | TRBV19 | few | TGTGCCAGTAGTACCTCGGGCTATGGCTACACCTTC | CASSTSGYGYTF
TRBJ2-1 | . | TRBV9 | . | TGTGCCAGCAGCGTAGAAAGCGTAACCTACAATGAGCAGTTCTTC | CASSVESVTYNEQFF